Below, 15 T cell receptor beta chains from the same sample are listed, as sequenced in a study. TCRdb used MiXCR to reprocess the 5' RACE reads, holding one entry per CDR3 protein. This sample has 8,000 or so distinct CDR3 sequences, with around 63% found just once. Sequenced material: tumor-infiltrating naive CD4+ T cells sorted from the breast tumor. Subset in this sample: naive CD4+ T cells, CD4+CD45RA+CD25-. The receptors shown here come from a female donor with breast cancer.

CDR3 region: CASSLAMSAGELFF. DNA of the CDR3: TGCGCCAGCAGCTTGGCCATGAGTGCCGGGGAGCTGTTTTTT. The V gene is TRBV5-1, the J gene TRBJ2-2; D ambiguous. Germline CDR1 is SGHRS and CDR2 is YFSETQ. This CDR3 comprises 14 residues. Trimming cost V 0 bases and J 6 bases, with 9 bases left between them.

This clonotype appeared a few times. The chain employs TRBV11-3 and TRBJ1-6; 7 nucleotides match TRBD1. Germline V gene sequence: CDR1 SGHNT, CDR2 YENEEA. The J segment lost 11 bases and the V segment lost 1 base, leaving 2 bases of the junction unmatched. There are 13 residues in the CDR3. This CDR3 reads CASSLGQGTPLHF. For the CDR3, the DNA is TGTGCCAGCAGCTTAGGACAGGGAACACCCCTCCACTTT.

This clonotype was seen a handful of times. The V and J genes are TRBV7-3 and TRBJ1-1; tentative D call: TRBD1 (6 bases). CDR1 and CDR2 from the germline V gene are SGHTA and FQGTGA. This CDR3 contains 14 residues. The V end lost 6 bases, the J end lost 6 bases, and 17 bases lay between the germline ends. The CDR3 reads CASSATGEHSEAFF. The CDR3 DNA is TGTGCCAGCAGTGCGACAGGTGAGCACTCTGAAGCTTTCTTT.

V and J are TRBV10-1 and TRBJ1-2; no clear D. CDR3 size: 13 residues. In germline, CDR1 is WNHNN, CDR2 SYGVQD (reference sequence). V dropped 3 bases and J dropped 3 bases, with 8 bases sitting between them. The CDR3 DNA reads TGCGCCAGCAGTGATGCCCAGCACTATGGCTACACCTTC. The encoded protein is CASSDAQHYGYTF.

The chain carries TRBV7-2 and TRBJ2-2, with 7 bases lining up with TRBD2. Germline CDR1 and CDR2: SGHTA and FQGNSA. The CDR3 is made up of 13 amino acids. The V and J ends lost 5 bases and 7 bases, in that order; junction bases with no gene match: 4. Here the CDR3 reads CASSPQRDGELFF. The CDR3 DNA follows: TGTGCCAGCAGCCCCCAGCGGGACGGGGAGCTGTTTTTT.

The gene calls are TRBV6-6 and TRBJ1-2, with TRBD1 matching over 8 bases. In germline, CDR1 is MNHNY, CDR2 SVGAGI (reference sequence). Trimming at V came to 4 bases and at J to 3 bases, leaving 1 base not matched to a gene. The CDR3 contains 13 residues. The CDR3 loop is CASSSQGDYGYTF. The CDR3 nucleotides are TGTGCCAGCAGTTCACAGGGGGACTATGGCTACACCTTC.

This chain joins TRBV4-2 and TRBJ1-2; D not resolved. V shed 5 bases and J shed 5 bases, with 18 bases lying between them. CDR1 and CDR2 from the germline V gene are LGHNA and YNFKEQ. This CDR3 contains 15 residues. In nucleotides, the CDR3 is TGTGCCAGCAGCGACCCCGAGACGGCCCCATATGGCTACACCTTC. Protein sequence: CASSDPETAPYGYTF.

V is TRBV5-1 and J is TRBJ2-1, with TRBD2 matching over 11 bases. The CDR3 is made up of 16 amino acids. V lost 3 bases and J lost 8; bases outside the gene matches: 10. CDR1 SGHRS and CDR2 YFSETQ come from the germline V gene. The CDR3 bases are TGCGCCAGCAGCTCTGGGACTAGCGGCCGCGTTTATGAGCAGTTCTTC. Translated, it gives CASSSGTSGRVYEQFF.

This chain joins TRBV7-9 and TRBJ1-3; 7 bases agree with TRBD1. The CDR3 sequence is 16 residues long. The junction had 7 bases not matched to a gene; V was cut back by 5 bases and J by 0 bases. Germline assignment: CDR1 SEHNR and CDR2 FQNEAQ (reference sequence). This CDR3 reads CASSPRTGNSGNTIYF. The CDR3 bases are TGTGCCAGCAGCCCCCGGACAGGCAACTCTGGAAACACCATATATTTT.

This clonotype has more than one count but fewer than ten. The genes are TRBV27 and TRBJ2-1; perhaps TRBD2 as D (5 bases). The ends were cut back, 8 bases at V and 10 bases at J, with 18 bases in the middle. Germline lookup yields CDR1 MNHEY and CDR2 SMNVEV (reference sequence). There are 13 residues in the CDR3. The CDR3 loop is CASRQRTRGEQFF. CDR3 DNA sequence: TGTGCCAGCCGCCAAAGAACCAGAGGGGAGCAGTTCTTC.

The rearrangement uses TRBV29-1 and TRBJ2-7, with D perhaps matching TRBD1 (6 bases). There are 14 residues in the CDR3. Trimming shortened V by 6 bases and J by 4 bases, and 19 bases separated the two germline ends. Germline values: CDR1 SQVTM, CDR2 ANQGSEA. CDR3 nucleotide sequence: TGCAGCGTCGTCACGGCAGGGGACGATTACGAGCAGTACTTC. It translates to CSVVTAGDDYEQYF.

Turning to this clonotype: Because the CDR3 is missing its conserved closing phenylalanine or tryptophan, this is likely a read error. The chain joins TRBV29-1 to TRBJ2-5; 7 bases fit TRBD1. V was pared by 4 bases and J by 2 bases, with 4 bases of the junction left unmatched. Per the germline V gene, CDR1 is SQVTM and CDR2 is ANQGSEA. The CDR3 runs 13 residues. The CDR3 bases are TGCAGCGTTGTTCGGACAGGTCAAGAGACCCAGTACCTC. Translation: CSVVRTGQETQYL.

The V call is TRBV5-1, the J call TRBJ1-5, with D possibly TRBD1 on 6 matching bases. The CDR3 has 14 residues. Trimming removed 1 base at V and 5 bases at J, with 10 bases between. Germline V gene data show CDR1 as SGHRS and CDR2 as YFSETQ. The CDR3 bases are TGCGCCAGCAGCTTGATAGGGGGGGATCAGCCCCAGCATTTT. This gives the protein CASSLIGGDQPQHF.

CDR3 loop: CASSSQRGAFNEQFF. The CDR3 DNA reads as TGCGCCAGCAGCTCTCAGCGGGGGGCTTTCAATGAGCAGTTCTTC. The V and J genes are TRBV5-1 and TRBJ2-1, with TRBD2 matching 9 bases. J lost 6 bases, V lost 3 bases, and 7 bases had no gene match. In germline, CDR1 is SGHRS, CDR2 YFSETQ. This CDR3 region has 15 residues.

V is TRBV5-1 and J is TRBJ2-7; 9 positions agree with TRBD2. The V and J ends lost 5 bases and 7 bases, in that order; junction bases with no gene match: 10. CDR3 size: 14 residues. CDR1 SGHRS and CDR2 YFSETQ come from the germline V gene. The CDR3 bases are TGCGCCAGCAGACAGCGGGAGGCTTACAATGAGCAGTACTTC. Protein product: CASRQREAYNEQYF.